A single sample gave rise to the 7 T cell receptor beta chains below, sequenced in a study of T cell repertoires in cytomegalovirus infection. These receptors' antigens are unknown. TCRdb reprocessed the reads with MiXCR, giving one entry per CDR3 protein. The repertoire has 450,000 to 600,000 distinct CDR3 sequences, roughly 43% of them found once; the top ten carry just under 45%. Sample: cultured PBMCs, taken from culture after CMV antigen stimulation. These TCRs come from a human donor in good health (CMV status not recorded). Some clones in this sample may be carry-over from other donors' samples.

This clonotype was seen a handful of times. The V call is TRBV7-9, the J call TRBJ1-1, with D possibly matching TRBD1 (6 bases). Germline CDR1 reads SEHNR; CDR2 reads FQNEAQ (reference sequence). The CDR3 is made up of 12 amino acids. Deletions cut 7 bases from V and 7 bases from J, with 13 bases between. The CDR3 DNA sequence: TGTGCCAGCAACACCGCGACAGGTGAAGCTTTCTTT. Its protein is CASNTATGEAFF.

The rearrangement uses TRBV20-1 and TRBJ2-7; D gene uncertain. V was clipped by 6 bases and J by 3 bases, with 15 bases between them. Per the germline V gene, CDR1 is DFQATT and CDR2 is SNEGSKA (reference sequence). The CDR3 spans 13 residues. The CDR3, as DNA: TGCAGTGCCTACGTGGGTAGAAACTACGAGCAGTACTTC. Its translation: CSAYVGRNYEQYF.

The chain uses TRBV6-2 or TRBV6-3 and TRBJ2-1; 8 bases are shared with TRBD2. Trimming cost V 5 bases and J 5 bases; bases outside gene matches: 8. The CDR3 contains 15 residues. The germline V gene encodes CDR1 MNHEY and CDR2 SVGEGT. This CDR3 is CASSRITSGHNEQFF. CDR3 bases: TGTGCCAGCAGTCGAATAACTAGCGGTCACAATGAGCAGTTCTTC.

The chain is built from TRBV19 and TRBJ2-2; D is possibly TRBD1 or TRBD2 (5 bases each). Germline V gene sequence: CDR1 LNHDA, CDR2 SQIVND (reference sequence). The CDR3 covers 14 residues. The V and J ends lost 3 bases and 9 bases respectively, with 14 bases between them. CDR3 DNA sequence: TGTGCCAGTAGTATCTCAGGGATGGGACGGGAGCTGTTTTTT. The encoded protein is CASSISGMGRELFF.

This clonotype was recorded a few times. This chain joins TRBV12-3 or TRBV12-4 and TRBJ2-5; D perhaps matches TRBD1 (6 bases). V was pared by 4 bases and J by 0 bases, with 9 bases between. The CDR3 is 14 residues long. The CDR3 nucleotides read TGTGCCAGCAGTTCCGGACAGTACCAAGAGACCCAGTACTTC. It encodes CASSSGQYQETQYF.

The chain combines TRBV7-4 with TRBJ1-4; TRBD1 aligns across 7 bases. The CDR3 has 14 amino acids. Germline V gene data show CDR1 as SGHVT and CDR2 as SQSDAQ. V trimming: 6 bases; J trimming: 6 bases; junction bases outside the gene matches: 7. The CDR3 reads CASRAQGLHEKLFF. The CDR3, as DNA: TGTGCCAGCAGAGCACAGGGGTTACATGAAAAACTGTTTTTT.

The chain joins TRBV7-8 to TRBJ2-5; 9 positions match TRBD2. V was clipped by 7 bases and J by 5 bases; unmatched bases: 11. CDR3 size: 15 residues. Looked up from germline, CDR1 is SGHVS and CDR2 is FQNEAQ. CDR3: CASNIRGRDTETQYF. CDR3 nucleotides: TGTGCCAGCAATATACGCGGGAGGGATACGGAGACCCAGTACTTC.